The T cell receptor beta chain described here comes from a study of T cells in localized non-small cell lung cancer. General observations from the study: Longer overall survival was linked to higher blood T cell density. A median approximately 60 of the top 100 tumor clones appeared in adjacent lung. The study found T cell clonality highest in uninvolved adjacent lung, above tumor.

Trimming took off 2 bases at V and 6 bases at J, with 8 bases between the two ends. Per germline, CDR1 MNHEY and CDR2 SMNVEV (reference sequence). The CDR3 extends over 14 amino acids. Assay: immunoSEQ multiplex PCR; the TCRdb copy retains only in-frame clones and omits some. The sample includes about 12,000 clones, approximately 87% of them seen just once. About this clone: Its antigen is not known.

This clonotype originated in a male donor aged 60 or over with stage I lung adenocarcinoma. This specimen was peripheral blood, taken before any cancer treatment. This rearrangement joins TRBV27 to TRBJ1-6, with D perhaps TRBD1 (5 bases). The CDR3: CASSLQGINSPLHF. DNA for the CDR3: TGTGCCAGCAGTTTACAGGGAATTAATTCACCCCTCCACTTT.